One and the same sample provided the 32 T cell receptor beta chains below, sequenced in a study of glioma-infiltrating T cells after dendritic cell vaccination. This sample's time point: after dendritic cell vaccination, including at tumor progression/relapse. Generated by immunoSEQ multiplex PCR, the TCRdb table keeps only in-frame clones and is missing some. This table holds 100,000 or so clones, 90% found once. The specimen comprised blood, sampled after dendritic cell vaccination. The receptors come from a human donor with glioblastoma.

The chain couples TRBV9 to TRBJ2-7; TRBD1 agrees at 7 bases. Per the germline V gene, CDR1 is SGDLS and CDR2 is YYNGEE. This CDR3 has 16 amino acids. V dropped 4 bases and J dropped 0; count of bases not matched to a gene: 10. For the CDR3, the DNA is TGTGCCAGCAGCCCCTCGACAGGGCAAAGCTCCTACGAGCAGTACTTC. Amino acids: CASSPSTGQSSYEQYF.

This clone was observed once. The V and J genes are TRBV9 and TRBJ1-6; 8 nucleotides match TRBD1. J was trimmed by 10 bases and V by 5 bases; bases with no gene match: 11. CDR3 length equals 15 residues. From germline, CDR1 is SGDLS and CDR2 YYNGEE. CDR3 sequence reads: CASSSSQGGRSPLHF. For the CDR3, the DNA is TGTGCCAGCAGTTCTTCACAGGGGGGACGCTCACCCCTCCACTTT. Full variable domain (missing parts from reference TRBV9 and TRBJ1-6): DSGVTQTPKHLITATGQRVTLRCSPRSGDLSVYWYQQSLDQGLQFLIQYYNGEERAKGNILERFSAQQFPDLHSELNLSSLELGDSALYFCASSSSQGGRSPLHFGNGTRLTVT.

This chain connects TRBV29-1 to TRBJ2-2; TRBD1 is a possible D gene (6 bases). CDR3 size: 13 residues. V gave up 4 bases and J gave up 3 bases, with 9 bases separating them. Germline V CDR1 and CDR2: SQVTM, ANQGSEA. The CDR3 loop is CSVVRQDTGELFF. The CDR3 DNA reads as TGCAGCGTTGTTAGACAGGACACCGGGGAGCTGTTTTTT.

The chain recombines TRBV19 with TRBJ2-7, with D perhaps TRBD1 (5 bases). There are 15 residues in the CDR3. V was cut by 1 base and J by 6 bases, with 16 bases left in between. Germline CDR1 LNHDA, CDR2 SQIVND (reference sequence). The CDR3: CASSIVSQGTGEQYF. The CDR3 bases are TGTGCCAGTAGTATAGTAAGTCAGGGTACCGGCGAGCAGTACTTC.

This sequence joins TRBV27 and TRBJ2-7; possibly TRBD1 for D (5 bases). The CDR3 sequence is 15 residues long. The V and J ends lost 5 bases and 0 bases respectively, with 14 bases between them. From germline, CDR1 is MNHEY and CDR2 SMNVEV (reference sequence). CDR3 sequence (DNA): TGTGCCAGCAGTCCCTCAGGGTATAGCTCCTACGAGCAGTACTTC. The encoded protein is CASSPSGYSSYEQYF.

Of note for this clone: At one end, the junction sequence differs from germline, possibly due to a read error. The V gene is TRBV2, the J gene TRBJ2-7; 10 nucleotides match TRBD2. The CDR3 runs to 12 residues. The germline gives CDR1 SNHLY, CDR2 FYNNEI. In DNA form, the CDR3 reads TGTGCCAGCAGCCCCCCAGCGGGAGGGCCTTTCTTC. Amino acid sequence: CASSPPAGGPFF.

V is TRBV6-5 and J is TRBJ1-4, with 8 bases fitting TRBD1. Germline V gene lookup returns CDR1 MNHEY and CDR2 SVGAGI. The length of the CDR3 is 14 residues. Trimming cost V 6 bases and J 11 bases; bases outside gene matches: 11. The CDR3 DNA reads as TGTGCCAGCAGGGGGGACAGGAGAGTTGATAAACTGTTTTTT. It encodes CASRGDRRVDKLFF.

The CDR3 reads CASSDLGVGGATGTQYF. CDR3 in DNA: TGCGCCAGCAGCGATTTGGGGGTCGGGGGGGCCACCGGGACCCAGTACTTC. This chain links TRBV5-1 with TRBJ2-5, with 8 bases lining up with TRBD2. The CDR3 is made up of 17 amino acids. Trimming cost V 4 bases and J 7 bases; bases outside gene matches: 18. Germline values: CDR1 SGHRS, CDR2 YFSETQ.

V usage is TRBV7-3 and J usage is TRBJ2-3, with 7 bases matching TRBD2. Looked up from germline, CDR1 is SGHTA and CDR2 is FQGTGA. J gave up 3 bases and V 1 base, and 4 bases lay outside the gene matches. The CDR3 extends over 15 amino acids. In nucleotides, the CDR3 is TGTGCCAGCAGCTTAAGCGGGGGAAGGACAGATACGCAGTATTTT. This translates into CASSLSGGRTDTQYF.

This clone was counted once. The chain employs TRBV19 and TRBJ2-3, with 11 bases aligning to TRBD2. V was clipped by 7 bases and J by 1 base; unmatched bases: 4. CDR3 length equals 15 residues. CDR1 and CDR2 from the germline V gene are LNHDA and SQIVND (reference sequence). DNA of the CDR3: TGTGCCAGTAAACTAGCGGGAGCGGGCACAGATACGCAGTATTTT. It specifies CASKLAGAGTDTQYF.

The rearrangement joins TRBV2 to TRBJ2-1; D call uncertain. With 4 bases removed from V and 10 bases from J, the gap between germline ends came to 5 bases. Looked up from germline, CDR1 is SNHLY and CDR2 is FYNNEI. The CDR3 consists of 10 residues. As DNA, the CDR3 is TGTGCCAGCAGTGTCGGGGAGCAGTTCTTC. Its protein is CASSVGEQFF. Looking up the rest from reference TRBV2 and TRBJ2-1 gives the full variable domain: EPEVTQTPSHQVTQMGQEVILRCVPISNHLYFYWYRQILGQKVEFLVSFYNNEISEKSEIFDDQFSVERPDGSNFTLKIRSTKLEDSAMYFCASSVGEQFFGPGTRLTVL.

The CDR3 here is CASSLSATASNSPLHF. In DNA, the CDR3 is TGTGCCAGCAGCTTATCTGCGACAGCGTCTAATTCACCCCTCCACTTT. The chain couples TRBV7-9 to TRBJ1-6; possible D gene TRBD1, 5 bases. V was trimmed by 2 bases and J by 6 bases, leaving 14 bases between them. The CDR3 extends over 16 amino acids. Germline V gene lookup returns CDR1 SEHNR and CDR2 FQNEAQ (reference sequence).

The chain has TRBV15 and TRBJ2-5; TRBD2 aligns across 12 bases. The V and J ends lost 0 bases and 1 base, in that order; junction bases with no gene match: 9. The germline V gene encodes CDR1 LNHNV and CDR2 YYDKDF (reference sequence). The CDR3 contains 19 residues. The CDR3 DNA is TGTGCCACCAGCAGAGATGGGGGTTCACTAGCGGGGGGCCAAGAGACCCAGTACTTC. Its translation is CATSRDGGSLAGGQETQYF.

About this clone itself: The same CDR3 also results from other DNA sequences found in this sample. This chain joins TRBV9 and TRBJ2-7, with D possibly being TRBD2 (7 bases). The germline V gene has CDR1 SGDLS and CDR2 YYNGEE. V lost 4 bases and J lost 2, with 16 bases in between. CDR3 length equals 15 residues. This chain's CDR3 is CASSPGGGRAYEQYF. The CDR3 DNA reads TGTGCCAGCAGCCCCGGAGGGGGGAGGGCCTACGAGCAGTACTTC. Drawing the rest from reference TRBV9 and TRBJ2-7, the complete variable domain is DSGVTQTPKHLITATGQRVTLRCSPRSGDLSVYWYQQSLDQGLQFLIQYYNGEERAKGNILERFSAQQFPDLHSELNLSSLELGDSALYFCASSPGGGRAYEQYFGPGTRLTVT.

Concerning this clone: A read error may account for a junction end that differs from germline. The chain uses TRBV19 and TRBJ1-1; weak D call: TRBD1 (6 bases). The V gene's germline CDR1 is LNHDA and CDR2 SQIVND (reference sequence). The CDR3 length is 13 residues. The DNA of the CDR3 is TGTGCCAGTAGTTATACTTGGGACACCGAAGCTTTCTTT. Translated: CASSYTWDTEAFF.

The V gene is TRBV19, the J gene TRBJ2-2; weak D call: TRBD1 (6 bases). V lost 1 base and J lost 7, with 13 bases in between. The CDR3 is made up of 15 amino acids. Looked up from germline, CDR1 is LNHDA and CDR2 is SQIVND (reference sequence). Here the CDR3 reads CASSIGAGAHGELFF. CDR3 DNA sequence: TGTGCCAGTAGTATAGGGGCAGGGGCCCACGGGGAGCTGTTTTTT.

The V gene is TRBV7-2, the J gene TRBJ2-5; TRBD2 matches at 11 bases. Germline-derived CDR1 and CDR2 are SGHTA and FQGNSA. The CDR3 runs to 15 residues. The trim removed 5 bases at V and 1 base at J, leaving 3 bases unmatched. CDR3 amino acids: CASSPTSGVQETQYF. The CDR3 DNA follows: TGTGCCAGCAGCCCGACTAGCGGGGTCCAAGAGACCCAGTACTTC.

This clone is a singleton in its sample. V is TRBV5-8 and J is TRBJ1-1, with TRBD1 identical over 7 bases. V lost 4 bases, J lost 8 bases, and 14 bases stayed unmatched. CDR3 size: 15 residues. Germline V gene sequence: CDR1 SGHTS, CDR2 YDEGEE. CDR3 protein: CASSRQGLYGGEAFF. DNA for the CDR3: TGTGCCAGCAGCCGACAGGGCCTTTATGGGGGGGAAGCTTTCTTT.

Here the CDR3 reads CASSQSGTGIWQPQHF. The CDR3 bases are TGTGCCAGCAGCCAGTCCGGGACAGGAATATGGCAGCCCCAGCATTTT. The chain links TRBV16 to TRBJ1-5; the match to TRBD1 covers 8 bases. The CDR3 is made up of 16 amino acids. Germline V gene data show CDR1 as KGHSY and CDR2 as FQNENV. V was clipped by 3 bases and J by 7 bases; unmatched bases: 11.

The J gene is TRBJ1-5, the V gene TRBV10-3, with D maybe TRBD1 (6 bases). There are 14 residues in the CDR3. Looked up from germline, CDR1 is ENHRY and CDR2 is SYGVKD. Deletions cut 3 bases from V and 1 base from J, with 7 bases between. The CDR3 protein is CAISERGSNQPQHF. CDR3 nucleotides: TGTGCCATCAGTGAAAGGGGGAGCAATCAGCCCCAGCATTTT.

The chain has TRBV4-2 and TRBJ2-5; 8 positions agree with TRBD1. V trimming: 1 base; J trimming: 2 bases; junction bases outside the gene matches: 3. This CDR3 has 15 amino acids. The germline CDR1 and CDR2 sequences are LGHNA and YNFKEQ. The CDR3 sequence: CASSQGQGWQETQYF. The CDR3 DNA follows: TGTGCCAGCAGCCAAGGACAGGGGTGGCAAGAGACCCAGTACTTC.

The J gene is TRBJ2-7, the V gene TRBV5-1, with 12 bases fitting TRBD2. Germline CDR1 is SGHRS and CDR2 is YFSETQ. J gave up 6 bases and V 4 bases, and 8 bases lay outside the gene matches. The CDR3 runs to 15 residues. CDR3: CASSKTSGSPLEQYF. CDR3 coding DNA: TGCGCCAGCAGCAAGACTAGCGGGAGTCCCCTCGAGCAGTACTTC.

This clone was seen a single time. The V call is TRBV6-1, the J call TRBJ1-4; D is ambiguous. Trimming took 10 bases from V and 4 from J, leaving 19 bases between them. The germline V gene encodes CDR1 MNHNS and CDR2 SASEGT. The CDR3 is 15 residues long. The chain's CDR3 is CATKNRVEINEKLFF. The CDR3 DNA reads as TGTGCCACCAAGAATCGGGTAGAGATTAATGAAAAACTGTTTTTT.

In this sample, this clone is medium-sized. The chain uses TRBV4-1 and TRBJ1-3, with D possibly matching TRBD1 (6 bases). The CDR3 loop spans 16 amino acids. CDR1 and CDR2 from the germline V gene are MGHRA and YSYEKL. V was pared by 0 bases and J by 3 bases, with 12 bases between. The CDR3 nucleotides read TGCGCCAGCAGCCAAGATGGGACAAGTAGTGGAAACACCATATATTTT. Protein: CASSQDGTSSGNTIYF.

J is TRBJ1-4 and V is TRBV11-3, with D tentatively TRBD1 (5 bases). Germline loops: CDR1 SGHNT, CDR2 YENEEA. V was pared by 0 bases and J by 0 bases, with 14 bases between. This CDR3 is 18 amino acids long. CDR3: CASSLDSNRWATNEKLFF. CDR3 in DNA: TGTGCCAGCAGCTTAGATTCTAACAGGTGGGCAACTAATGAAAAACTGTTTTTT.

This chain links TRBV4-1 with TRBJ1-2, with TRBD1 identical over 7 bases. The CDR3 is 15 residues long. V trimming: 0 bases; J trimming: 5 bases; junction bases outside the gene matches: 6. The V gene's germline CDR1 is MGHRA and CDR2 YSYEKL. CDR3 DNA: TGCGCCAGCAGCCAAGATGGGCAGGGGGGATATGGCTACACCTTC. Translation gives CASSQDGQGGYGYTF.

In DNA form, the CDR3 reads TGCGCCAGCAGCCCCCAGGGCGGGAAAGAGACCCAGTACTTC. Amino acid sequence: CASSPQGGKETQYF. The chain recombines TRBV5-1 with TRBJ2-5; D might be TRBD2 (6 bases). The germline gives CDR1 SGHRS, CDR2 YFSETQ. This CDR3 is 14 amino acids long. V was trimmed by 4 bases and J by 3 bases, leaving 13 bases between them.

The V call is TRBV19, the J call TRBJ2-2; D remains unclear. The length of the CDR3 is 15 residues. The V end lost 7 bases, the J end lost 4 bases, and 16 bases lay between the germline ends. Germline CDR1 LNHDA, CDR2 SQIVND (reference sequence). The CDR3 here is CASMRSPSVTGELFF. The CDR3 nucleotides are TGTGCCAGTATGAGAAGCCCAAGTGTCACCGGGGAGCTGTTTTTT. The variable domain in full, with the rest retrieved from reference TRBV19 and TRBJ2-2, is DGGITQSPKYLFRKEGQNVTLSCEQNLNHDAMYWYRQDPGQGLRLIYYSQIVNDFQKGDIAEGYSVSREKKESFPLTVTSAQKNPTAFYLCASMRSPSVTGELFFGEGSRLTVL.

V usage is TRBV6-5 and J usage is TRBJ1-5; D call uncertain. The CDR3 sequence is 13 residues long. Trimming left V 4 bases short and J 5 bases short, with 9 bases between. Looked up from germline, CDR1 is MNHEY and CDR2 is SVGAGI. In DNA form, the CDR3 reads TGTGCCAGCAGTTGGCGGCGCCATCAGCCCCAGCATTTT. This gives the protein CASSWRRHQPQHF.

This clone was seen a single time. V and J are TRBV6-1 and TRBJ2-4, with a possible D match to TRBD2 (7 bases). With 2 bases removed from V and 9 bases from J, the gap between germline ends came to 14 bases. The V gene's germline CDR1 is MNHNS and CDR2 SASEGT. The CDR3 has 14 amino acids. The chain's CDR3 is CASSESGAGAIQYF. The CDR3 DNA is TGTGCCAGCAGTGAAAGCGGGGCGGGGGCCATTCAGTACTTC.

This sequence joins TRBV5-4 and TRBJ1-4, with 10 nucleotides matching TRBD1. CDR1 and CDR2 (germline): SGHNT, YYREEE (reference sequence). With 3 bases clipped from V and 2 bases from J, the junction kept 4 bases outside the gene matches. This CDR3 is built from 16 residues. The CDR3 coding sequence is TGTGCCAGCAGCTCGGGACAGGGGCGGACTAATGAAAAACTGTTTTTT. It codes for CASSSGQGRTNEKLFF.

V usage is TRBV6-6 and J usage is TRBJ1-3; possible D gene TRBD1, 5 bases. The germline CDR1 and CDR2 sequences are MNHNY and SVGAGI (reference sequence). The CDR3 has 16 residues. Deletions cut 0 bases from V and 6 bases from J, with 15 bases between. CDR3 protein: CASSYSWGLSENTIYF. In DNA, the CDR3 is TGTGCCAGCAGTTACTCGTGGGGCCTTTCGGAAAACACCATATATTTT.